This T cell receptor (beta chain) originates from a study of cytomegalovirus exposure and HLA in healthy donors. As for the donors, each was a healthy bone marrow donor. PCR employed 60 Vbeta and 13 Jbeta primers. Assay used: immunoSEQ multiplex PCR; TCRdb lists only in-frame clones, some missing. This sample has over 100,000 clones, with about 8.5% found just once. This clone occurred a few times. What was sequenced was PBMCs. The sequence was obtained from a man aged 40-49 years in good health and CMV-seronegative.

CDR3 DNA sequence: TGTGCCAGCAGTTTTGGGCCAGGGATAGTGGCTTTCTTT. It yields the protein CASSFGPGIVAFF. The genes are TRBV28 and TRBJ1-1; a weak D match, TRBD1 (5 bases). Trimming removed 3 bases from V and 11 bases from J, with 16 bases in between. The CDR3 covers 13 residues. Germline V gene sequence: CDR1 MDHEN, CDR2 SYDVKM.